This is a list of T cell receptor beta chains from one sample in a study of response to subunit inactivated influenza vaccine. TCRdb used MiXCR to reprocess the RT-PCR reads, holding one entry per CDR3 protein. The repertoire includes approximately 570,000 distinct CDR3 sequences, around 8% of them detected once, and 10% to 15% sits in the top ten. The source was PBMCs from blood, collected about 23 months after vaccination. These receptor sequences come from a man aged 50 to 69 who received an inactivated influenza vaccine. The CDR3 runs from the conserved cysteine through the conserved F or W. The D gene is left open where the match is weak. Part of the rows lack a size; the others show once, few, many or a class for expanded clones.

>-|TRBJ2-7|-|TRBV28
TGTGCCAACAGTGTCAAAGTAGTCCACGAGCAGTACTTC
CANSVKVVHEQYF
>many|TRBJ1-2|TRBD1|TRBV12-3/TRBV12-4
TGTGCCAGCAGCCGGACAGGGCTCTATGGCTACACCTTC
CASSRTGLYGYTF
>-|TRBJ2-3|TRBD2|TRBV20-1
TGCAGTGCTACAGCTAGCGGGAGGGCGGCAGATACGCAGTATTTT
CSATASGRAADTQYF
>-|TRBJ2-1|TRBD1|TRBV5-6
TGTGCCAGCAGCTTGGCGGGGACAGTCCATGAGCAGTTCTTC
CASSLAGTVHEQFF
>-|TRBJ2-3|-|TRBV6-5
TGTGCCAGCAGTTACTCGCCTAGAGGGATCACAGATACGCAGAATTTT
CASSYSPRGITDTQNF
>many|TRBJ2-1|TRBD1|TRBV25-1
TGTGCCAGCAGAAAAGGGACAGGGCCTTACAATGAGCAGTTCTTC
CASRKGTGPYNEQFF
>many|TRBJ1-4|-|TRBV3-1
TGTGCCAGCAGCCCGGGACATCGGAATGAAAAACTGTTTTTT
CASSPGHRNEKLFF
>many|TRBJ1-5|-|TRBV15
TGTGCCACCAGCGAAGGGGCAAACAATCAGCCCCAGCATTTT
CATSEGANNQPQHF
>many|TRBJ2-1|TRBD1|TRBV24-1
TGTGCCACCAGTGAAACGGGACAGGGGGGAAACAATGAGCAGTTCTTC
CATSETGQGGNNEQFF
>few|TRBJ2-1|TRBD1|TRBV7-9
TGTGCCAGCAGCTATCCAGGGGGCGCGTACAATGAGCAGTTCTTC
CASSYPGGAYNEQFF
>few|TRBJ2-4|TRBD1|TRBV6-6
TGTGCCAGCAGGAGCCCAGGGGGAAACATTCAGTACTTC
CASRSPGGNIQYF
>-|TRBJ2-3|-|TRBV5-1
TGCGCCAGCAGCCCCCCGTCCGTATCAGATACGCAGTATTTT
CASSPPSVSDTQYF
>many|TRBJ2-3|-|TRBV7-3
TGTGCCAGCAGCTTAGCGGGAAGGAGCACAGATACGCAGTATTTT
CASSLAGRSTDTQYF
>many|TRBJ2-1|-|TRBV20-1
TGCAGTGCCACTAGGGGTTACAATGAGCAGTTCTTC
CSATRGYNEQFF
>few|TRBJ2-3|-|TRBV6-1
TGTGCCAGCAGAAGGGGAGGACCCGGTACTACGCAGTATTTT
CASRRGGPGTTQYF
>-|TRBJ2-4|-|TRBV19
TGTGCCAGTAGTATAGGACCCCAGATGACCAAAAACATTCAGTACTTC
CASSIGPQMTKNIQYF
>few|TRBJ2-7|TRBD1|TRBV10-3
TGTGCCATCAGTTCTGACAGGGTAGGGGAGCAGTACTTC
CAISSDRVGEQYF
>once|TRBJ2-2|-|TRBV4-1
TGCGCCAGCAGCCAAGTCCGTTTGTTTAGGGGGGGCACCGGGGAGCTGTTTTTT
CASSQVRLFRGGTGELFF
>many|TRBJ2-1|-|TRBV12-3/TRBV12-4
TGTGCCAGCAGCCCCTTGCATGAGCAGTTCTTC
CASSPLHEQFF
>many|TRBJ1-6|-|TRBV28
TGTGCCAGCAGTTCCCCGGGACCTTCACCCCTCCACTTT
CASSSPGPSPLHF
>-|TRBJ1-1|-|TRBV28
TGTGCCAGCAGTCGTATTTCCTCGGCCATGAACACTGAAGCTTTCTTT
CASSRISSAMNTEAFF
>few|TRBJ2-7|-|TRBV12-3/TRBV12-4
TGTGCCAGCAGTTTCCGAGAAGGTCCCTACGAGCAGTACTTC
CASSFREGPYEQYF
>many|TRBJ1-6|-|TRBV29-1
TGCAGCGTACGGACAGATGAAGGTTCACCCCTCCACTTT
CSVRTDEGSPLHF
>many|TRBJ1-2|-|TRBV12-3/TRBV12-4
TGTGCCAGCAGTTTAGTATTTTATGGCTACACCTTC
CASSLVFYGYTF
>-|TRBJ2-3|-|TRBV20-1
TGCAGTGCTAGTTTCGAGGGTTGGGGCACAGATACGCAGTATTTT
CSASFEGWGTDTQYF
>many|TRBJ2-3|TRBD1|TRBV28
TGTGCCAGCAGTTTACCAGGGGGAGGCACAGATACGCAGTATTTT
CASSLPGGGTDTQYF
>-|TRBJ2-3|-|TRBV10-3
TGTGCCATTCGGGCCACCACGGTGGGAGTCGATACGCAGTATTTT
CAIRATTVGVDTQYF
>few|TRBJ2-3|-|TRBV7-8
TGTGCCAGCACCCTAAGTGAGAGCACAGATACGCAGTATTTT
CASTLSESTDTQYF
>-|TRBJ2-5|TRBD2|TRBV7-8
TGTGCCAGCAGCAAACGGGTTAGCGGGGTAAAAGAGACCCAGTACTTC
CASSKRVSGVKETQYF
>few|TRBJ2-3|-|TRBV10-3
TGTGCCATCAGTCTCGGAGATACGCAGTATTTT
CAISLGDTQYF
>few|TRBJ1-1|TRBD1|TRBV11-2
TGTGCCAGCAGCTTAGGTCCGGGACAGGTTCGATATCGTCCCCCGAACACTGAAGCTTTCTTT
CASSLGPGQVRYRPPNTEAFF
>-|TRBJ1-4|TRBD1|TRBV20-1
TGCAGTGCTGTAAACAGGGGTAATGAAAAACTGTTTTTT
CSAVNRGNEKLFF
>few|TRBJ1-6|-|TRBV20-1
TGCAGTGCTAGAGATCCCATTTCAGGTTCACCCCTCCACTTT
CSARDPISGSPLHF
>few|TRBJ1-2|-|TRBV24-1
TGTGCCACCAGTGATTCCCCAGGGATGGGTGGCTACACCTTC
CATSDSPGMGGYTF
>many|TRBJ2-7|-|TRBV5-1
TGCGCCAGCAGCATGATGATGGCGGAGTACGAGCAGTACTTC
CASSMMMAEYEQYF
>many|TRBJ2-7|-|TRBV12-3/TRBV12-4
TGTGCCAGCACCTCTTCCCGCGCAGTCTCCGAGCAGTACTTC
CASTSSRAVSEQYF
>-|TRBJ2-5|TRBD1|TRBV29-1
TGCAGCGTGAGGGGGACAGCCCAAGAGACCCAGTACTTC
CSVRGTAQETQYF
>few|TRBJ2-7|-|TRBV7-2
TGTGCCAGCAGCTTAGGGGGGTCTAAGTCTTACGAGCAGTACTTC
CASSLGGSKSYEQYF
>few|TRBJ2-7|-|TRBV29-1
TGCAGCGTTGAGATTGGGCAGGGGCGAGCGGACTACGAGCAGTACTTC
CSVEIGQGRADYEQYF
>few|TRBJ1-5|TRBD1|TRBV10-3
TGTGCCATCAGTGAGTCTAAAGGGACAGGGAGTCAGCCCCAGCATTTT
CAISESKGTGSQPQHF
>many|TRBJ2-3|TRBD1|TRBV12-3/TRBV12-4
TGTGCCAGCAGTTCTCAGGGGGCTAATACGCAGTATTTT
CASSSQGANTQYF
>many|TRBJ2-4|-|TRBV29-1
TGCAGCGTTGTAATTCAGGGGGCCAAAAACATTCAGTACTTC
CSVVIQGAKNIQYF
>-|TRBJ2-7|TRBD2|TRBV28
TGTGCCAGCAGCAGCGGGAGTGGGGTCTACACCTACGAGCAGTACTTC
CASSSGSGVYTYEQYF
>many|TRBJ2-7|TRBD1|TRBV20-1
TGCAGTGCTAGAGATTCGCAGGGGGCATTTTACGAGCAGTACTTC
CSARDSQGAFYEQYF
>few|TRBJ2-5|-|TRBV20-1
TGCAGTGCTAGATTTCGGAGGGAGACCCAGTACTTC
CSARFRRETQYF
>many|TRBJ1-5|-|TRBV12-3/TRBV12-4
TGTGCCAGCAGTTTAGCGAATGACCATCAGCCCCAGCATTTT
CASSLANDHQPQHF
>many|TRBJ2-5|-|TRBV7-9
TGTGCCAGCAGCTTTATCTCTTTGGAGACCCAGTACTTC
CASSFISLETQYF
>few|TRBJ2-3|TRBD2|TRBV12-3/TRBV12-4
TGTGCCAGCAGTTTAGGTCCTAGCGGATTCACAGATACGCAGTATTTT
CASSLGPSGFTDTQYF
>-|TRBJ2-7|-|TRBV5-1
TGCGCCAGCAGTCGGGTTGGGAGCGACGAGCAGTACTTC
CASSRVGSDEQYF
>few|TRBJ2-2|-|TRBV12-3/TRBV12-4
TGTGCCAGCAGTTTAGTGACTAGAACAGGGGAGCTGTTTTTT
CASSLVTRTGELFF
>few|TRBJ1-6|-|TRBV4-3
TGCGCCAGCAGCCAGGACAGATTTAATTCACCCCTCCACTTT
CASSQDRFNSPLHF
>few|TRBJ1-6|-|TRBV5-6
TGTGCCAGCAGCTTTGGGAACTCCTATAATTCACCCCTCCACTTT
CASSFGNSYNSPLHF
>-|TRBJ2-2|-|TRBV15
TGTGCCACCAGCAGAACATTTAAAGGGGCTGCCGGGGAGCTGTTTTTT
CATSRTFKGAAGELFF
>few|TRBJ2-7|-|TRBV5-1
TGCGCCAGCAGCCATGGTGGGAGCTCCTACGAGCAGTACTTC
CASSHGGSSYEQYF
>many|TRBJ2-1|TRBD2|TRBV12-3/TRBV12-4
TGTGCCAGCAGGTTGACTAGCGGGAGGGCCGTTGAGCAGTTCTTC
CASRLTSGRAVEQFF
>-|TRBJ1-1|-|TRBV10-2
TGCGCCAGCAGTGGAGCCCGGAGCGGTGAAGCTTTCTTT
CASSGARSGEAFF
>few|TRBJ2-1|-|TRBV7-2
TGTGCCAGCAGCCCAGCCGGGGAATTTGAGCAGTTCTTC
CASSPAGEFEQFF
>-|TRBJ1-4|-|TRBV6-1
TGTGCCAGCAGAGGGGCAACTAATGAAATACTGTTTTTT
CASRGATNEILFF
>-|TRBJ2-7|TRBD2|TRBV4-2
TGTGCCAGCAGCCAGGATAGCGGGGGAAACTACGAGCAGTACTTC
CASSQDSGGNYEQYF
>-|TRBJ2-7|-|TRBV7-9
TGTGCCAGCAGTTTAGAAATTTCTCCCTACGAGCAGTACTTC
CASSLEISPYEQYF